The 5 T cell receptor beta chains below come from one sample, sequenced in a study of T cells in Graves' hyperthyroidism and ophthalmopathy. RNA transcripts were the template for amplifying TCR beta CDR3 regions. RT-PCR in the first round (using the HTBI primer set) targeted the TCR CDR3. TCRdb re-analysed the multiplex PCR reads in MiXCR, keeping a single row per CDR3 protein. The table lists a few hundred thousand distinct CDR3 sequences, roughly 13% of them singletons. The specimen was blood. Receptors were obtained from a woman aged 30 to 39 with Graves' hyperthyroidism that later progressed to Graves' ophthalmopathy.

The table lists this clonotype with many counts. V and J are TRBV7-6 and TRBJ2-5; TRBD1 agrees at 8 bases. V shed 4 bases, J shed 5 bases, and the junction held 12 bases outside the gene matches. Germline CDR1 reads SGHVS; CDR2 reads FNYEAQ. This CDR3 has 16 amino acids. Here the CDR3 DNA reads TGTGCCAGCAGCTCTCCCGCTTGGACAGGGATGGAGACCCAGTACTTC. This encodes CASSSPAWTGMETQYF.

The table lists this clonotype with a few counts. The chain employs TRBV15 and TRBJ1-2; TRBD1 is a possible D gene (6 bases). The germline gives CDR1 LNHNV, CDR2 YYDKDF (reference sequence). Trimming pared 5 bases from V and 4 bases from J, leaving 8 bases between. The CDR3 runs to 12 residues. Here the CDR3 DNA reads TGTGCCACCAGCCCGGACAGCTATGGCTACACCTTC. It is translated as CATSPDSYGYTF.

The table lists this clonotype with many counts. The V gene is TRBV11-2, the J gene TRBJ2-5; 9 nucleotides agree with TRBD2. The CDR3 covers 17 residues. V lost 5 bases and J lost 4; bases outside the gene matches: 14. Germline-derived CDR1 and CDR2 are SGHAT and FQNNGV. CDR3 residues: CASSGYRNSGSRETQYF. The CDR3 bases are TGTGCCAGCAGCGGTTACCGGAATAGCGGGAGCCGAGAGACCCAGTACTTC.

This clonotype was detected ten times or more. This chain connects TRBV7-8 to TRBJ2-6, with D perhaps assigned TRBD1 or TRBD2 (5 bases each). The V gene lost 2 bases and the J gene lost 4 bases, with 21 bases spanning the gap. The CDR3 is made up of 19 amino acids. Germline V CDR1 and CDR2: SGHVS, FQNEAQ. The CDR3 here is CASSLKLAGQGAGANVLTF. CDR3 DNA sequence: TGTGCCAGCAGCTTAAAACTTGCAGGTCAGGGAGCAGGGGCCAACGTCCTGACTTTC.

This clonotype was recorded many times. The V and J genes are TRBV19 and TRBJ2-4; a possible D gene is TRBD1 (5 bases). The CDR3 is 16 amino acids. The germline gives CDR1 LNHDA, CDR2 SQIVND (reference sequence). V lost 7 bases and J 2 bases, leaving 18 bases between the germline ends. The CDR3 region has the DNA TGTGCCAGTACTCCCCCCCCAGGGTGGACCAAAAACATTCAGTACTTC. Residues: CASTPPPGWTKNIQYF.